Reported below is one T cell receptor (beta chain). In the authors' methods: Amplified reference gene primers provided the basis for estimating nucleated cell counts. Sequencing was performed with immunoSEQ multiplex PCR; in TCRdb, only in-frame clones are kept and a portion is missing. The D gene and trimming were derived from the DNA, and the V and J assignments and clone size from that table. The sample consists of roughly 250,000 clones, around nine tenths of them appearing once. This specimen comes from a study of blood T cell repertoires in COVID-19. On the study more broadly: T cells, B-cell-depleted T cells, or PBMCs provided the cDNA or gDNA that served as material.

The sequence derives from a woman aged 50 to 60 who had recovered from COVID-19. Sequenced: PBMCs or T cells enriched from blood (not recorded which).

The CDR3 loop reads CASSRTPGDETQYF. The CDR3 DNA follows: TGTGCCAGCAGTCGTACCCCAGGGGACGAGACCCAGTACTTC. The genes are TRBV5-6 and TRBJ2-5; maybe TRBD1 (6 bases). In germline, CDR1 is SGHDT, CDR2 YYEEEE. With 5 bases removed from V and 5 bases from J, the gap between germline ends came to 16 bases. The CDR3 covers 14 residues. Together with reference TRBV5-6 and TRBJ2-5, the CDR3 gives the full variable domain: DAGVTQSPTHLIKTRGQQVTLRCSPKSGHDTVSWYQQALGQGPQFIFQYYEEEERQRGNFPDRFSGHQFPNYSSELNVNALLLGDSALYLCASSRTPGDETQYFGPGTRLLVL.